The TCR beta chain described here comes from a study of PD-1 blockade in classical Hodgkin lymphoma. General study points: Repertoire differences have undefined causes, possibly disease activity or prior therapy. It was reported that newly diagnosed patients had less baseline TCR diversity than healthy donors.

Every one of the patients relapsed after autologous stem cell transplantation (brentuximab vedotin exposure was variable). Assay used: immunoSEQ multiplex PCR; TCRdb lists only in-frame clones, some missing. The table lists almost 100,000 clones, about nine tenths of them singletons. As to this clone: Antigen unknown.

The CDR3 runs to 13 residues. Trimming stripped 5 bases from V and 4 bases from J, with 11 bases between. Germline assignment: CDR1 LNHDA and CDR2 SQIVND (reference sequence). This TCR was recovered from a human donor with classical Hodgkin lymphoma. Sequenced here: peripheral blood mononuclear cells (PBMCs), sampled at baseline. The rearrangement uses TRBV19 and TRBJ1-1; D is possibly TRBD1 (5 bases). DNA of the CDR3: TGTGCCAGTAGTCGGGGTCAGGGCACTGAAGCTTTCTTT. It is translated as CASSRGQGTEAFF.